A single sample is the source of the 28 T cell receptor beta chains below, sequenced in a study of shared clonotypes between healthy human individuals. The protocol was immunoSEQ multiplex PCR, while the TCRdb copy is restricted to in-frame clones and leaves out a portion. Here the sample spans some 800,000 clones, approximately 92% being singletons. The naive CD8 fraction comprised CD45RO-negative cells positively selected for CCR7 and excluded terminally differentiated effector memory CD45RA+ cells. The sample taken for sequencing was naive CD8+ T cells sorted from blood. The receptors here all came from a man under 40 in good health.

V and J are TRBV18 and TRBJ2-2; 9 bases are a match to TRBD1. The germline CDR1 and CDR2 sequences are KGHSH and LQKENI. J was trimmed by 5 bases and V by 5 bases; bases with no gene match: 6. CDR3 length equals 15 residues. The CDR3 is CASSTDRGMTGELFF. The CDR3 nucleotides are TGTGCCAGCTCAACGGACAGGGGAATGACCGGGGAGCTGTTTTTT.

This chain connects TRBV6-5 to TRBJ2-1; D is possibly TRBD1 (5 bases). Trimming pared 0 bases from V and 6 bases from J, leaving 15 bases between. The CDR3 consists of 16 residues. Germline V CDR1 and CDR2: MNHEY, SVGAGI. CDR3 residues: CASSYSPIDRFNEQFF. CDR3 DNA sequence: TGTGCCAGCAGTTACTCGCCAATCGACAGATTCAATGAGCAGTTCTTC.

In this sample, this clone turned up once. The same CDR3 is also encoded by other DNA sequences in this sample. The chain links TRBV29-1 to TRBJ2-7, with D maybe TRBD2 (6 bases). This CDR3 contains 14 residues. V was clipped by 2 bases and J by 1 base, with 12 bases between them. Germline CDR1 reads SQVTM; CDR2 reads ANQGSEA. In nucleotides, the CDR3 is TGCAGCGTTGAATCCCCGGGGGAGTCCTACGAGCAGTACTTC. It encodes CSVESPGESYEQYF.

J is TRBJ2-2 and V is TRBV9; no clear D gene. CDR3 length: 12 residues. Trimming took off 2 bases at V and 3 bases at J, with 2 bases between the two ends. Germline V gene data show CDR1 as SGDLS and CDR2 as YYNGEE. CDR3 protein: CASSVYTGELFF. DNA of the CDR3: TGTGCCAGCAGCGTCTACACCGGGGAGCTGTTTTTT. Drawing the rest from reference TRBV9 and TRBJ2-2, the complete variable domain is DSGVTQTPKHLITATGQRVTLRCSPRSGDLSVYWYQQSLDQGLQFLIQYYNGEERAKGNILERFSAQQFPDLHSELNLSSLELGDSALYFCASSVYTGELFFGEGSRLTVL.

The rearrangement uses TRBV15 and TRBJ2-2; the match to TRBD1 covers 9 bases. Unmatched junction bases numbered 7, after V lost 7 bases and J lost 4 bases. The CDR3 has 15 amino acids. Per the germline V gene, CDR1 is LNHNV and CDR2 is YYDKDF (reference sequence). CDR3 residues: CATTPGQGITGELFF. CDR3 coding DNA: TGTGCCACCACCCCGGGACAGGGTATCACCGGGGAGCTGTTTTTT.

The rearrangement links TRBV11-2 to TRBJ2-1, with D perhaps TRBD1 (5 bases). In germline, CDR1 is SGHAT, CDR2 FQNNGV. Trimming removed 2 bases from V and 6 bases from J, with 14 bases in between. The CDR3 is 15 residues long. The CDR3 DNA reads TGTGCCAGCAGCTTATATCTGGGGCAGAGCAATGAGCAGTTCTTC. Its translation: CASSLYLGQSNEQFF.

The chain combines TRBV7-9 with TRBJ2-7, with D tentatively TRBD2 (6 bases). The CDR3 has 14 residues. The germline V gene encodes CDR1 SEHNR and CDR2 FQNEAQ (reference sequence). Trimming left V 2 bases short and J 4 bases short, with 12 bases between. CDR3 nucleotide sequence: TGTGCCAGCAGCTTATCGGGAGTGCTGTACGAGCAGTACTTC. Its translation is CASSLSGVLYEQYF.

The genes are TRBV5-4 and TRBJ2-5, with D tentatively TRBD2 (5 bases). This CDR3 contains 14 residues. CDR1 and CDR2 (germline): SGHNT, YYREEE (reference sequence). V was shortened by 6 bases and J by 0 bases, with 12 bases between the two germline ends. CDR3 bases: TGTGCCAGCACCACGTGGGAGTACCAAGAGACCCAGTACTTC. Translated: CASTTWEYQETQYF.

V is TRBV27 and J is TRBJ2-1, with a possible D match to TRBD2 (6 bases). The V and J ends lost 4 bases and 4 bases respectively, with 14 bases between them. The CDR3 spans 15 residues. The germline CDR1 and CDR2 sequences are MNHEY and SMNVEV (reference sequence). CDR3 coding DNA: TGTGCCAGCAGTTCGACTAGTCCCAATTACAATGAGCAGTTCTTC. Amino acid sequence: CASSSTSPNYNEQFF.

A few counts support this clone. The CDR3 protein is CASSLPGPQYEQYF. The CDR3 DNA is TGTGCCAGCAGCCTGCCGGGACCGCAGTACGAGCAGTACTTC. The chain carries TRBV27 and TRBJ2-7; D may be TRBD1 or TRBD2 (5 bases each). V lost 6 bases to trimming and J lost 4 bases, with 16 bases between them. Germline V gives CDR1 MNHEY, CDR2 SMNVEV (reference sequence). The CDR3 covers 14 residues.

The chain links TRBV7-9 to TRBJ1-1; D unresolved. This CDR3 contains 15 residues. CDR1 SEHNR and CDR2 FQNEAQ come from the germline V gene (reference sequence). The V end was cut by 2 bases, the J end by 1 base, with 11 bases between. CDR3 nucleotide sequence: TGTGCCAGCAGCTTATTTCCCTTAGAGAACACTGAAGCTTTCTTT. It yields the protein CASSLFPLENTEAFF. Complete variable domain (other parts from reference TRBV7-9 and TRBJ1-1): DTGVSQNPRHKITKRGQNVTFRCDPISEHNRLYWYRQTLGQGPEFLTYFQNEAQLEKSRLLSDRFSAERPKGSFSTLEIQRTEQGDSAMYLCASSLFPLENTEAFFGQGTRLTVV.

CDR3 in DNA: TGTGCCAGCATGAGTAGCTCCTACGAGCAGTACTTC. The encoded protein is CASMSSSYEQYF. J is TRBJ2-7 and V is TRBV7-9; D gene uncertain. CDR1 is SEHNR, CDR2 FQNEAQ, per germline (reference sequence). This CDR3 region has 12 residues. V lost 7 bases and J lost 0, with 7 bases in between.

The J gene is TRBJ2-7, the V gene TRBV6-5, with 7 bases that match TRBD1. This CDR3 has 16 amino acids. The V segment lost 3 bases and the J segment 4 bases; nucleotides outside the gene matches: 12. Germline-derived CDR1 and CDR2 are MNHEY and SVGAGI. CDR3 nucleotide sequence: TGTGCCAGCAGTTATAGGGACAGAGGGAAAGGTTACGAGCAGTACTTC. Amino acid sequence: CASSYRDRGKGYEQYF.

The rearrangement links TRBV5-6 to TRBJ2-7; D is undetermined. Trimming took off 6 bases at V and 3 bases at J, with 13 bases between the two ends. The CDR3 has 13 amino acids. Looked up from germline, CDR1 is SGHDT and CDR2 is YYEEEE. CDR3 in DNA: TGTGCCAGCACTCTACAAGGGCGCTACGAGCAGTACTTC. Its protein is CASTLQGRYEQYF.

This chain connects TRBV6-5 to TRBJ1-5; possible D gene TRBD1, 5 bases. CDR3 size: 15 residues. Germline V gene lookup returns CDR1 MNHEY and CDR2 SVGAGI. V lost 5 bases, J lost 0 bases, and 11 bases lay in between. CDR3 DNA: TGTGCCAGCAGTCCGGGACTCAATAGCAATCAGCCCCAGCATTTT. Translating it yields CASSPGLNSNQPQHF.

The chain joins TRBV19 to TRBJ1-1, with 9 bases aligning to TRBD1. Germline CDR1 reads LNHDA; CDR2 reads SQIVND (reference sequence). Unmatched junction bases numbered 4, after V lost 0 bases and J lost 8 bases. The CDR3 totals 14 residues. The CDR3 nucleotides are TGTGCCAGTAGTATAGATTCCGGGACAGGGGAAGCTTTCTTT. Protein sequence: CASSIDSGTGEAFF.

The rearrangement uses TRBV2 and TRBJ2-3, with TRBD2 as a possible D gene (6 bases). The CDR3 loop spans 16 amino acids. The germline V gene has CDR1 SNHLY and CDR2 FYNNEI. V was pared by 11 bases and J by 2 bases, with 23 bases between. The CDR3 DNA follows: TGTGCCCAACAAGGGCGGGGTTCCATAGTCACAGATACGCAGTATTTT. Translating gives CAQQGRGSIVTDTQYF.

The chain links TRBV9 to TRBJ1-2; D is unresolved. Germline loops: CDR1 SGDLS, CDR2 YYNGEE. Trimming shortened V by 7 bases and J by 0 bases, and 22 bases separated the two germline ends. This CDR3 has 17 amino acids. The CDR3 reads CASGGQTRPEANYGYTF. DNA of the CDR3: TGTGCCAGCGGCGGGCAGACACGGCCGGAAGCTAACTATGGCTACACCTTC.

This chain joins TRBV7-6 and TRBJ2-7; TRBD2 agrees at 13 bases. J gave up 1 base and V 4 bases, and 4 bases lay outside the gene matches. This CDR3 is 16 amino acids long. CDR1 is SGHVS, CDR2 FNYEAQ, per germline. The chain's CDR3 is CASSYGTSGNSYEQYF. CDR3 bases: TGTGCCAGCAGCTATGGGACTAGCGGGAATTCCTACGAGCAGTACTTC.

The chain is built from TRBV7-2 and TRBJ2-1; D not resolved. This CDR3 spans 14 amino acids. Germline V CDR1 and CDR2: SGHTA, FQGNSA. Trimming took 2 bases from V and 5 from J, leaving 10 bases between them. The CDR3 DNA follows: TGTGCCAGCAGCTTAAGGCAGGACCACAATGAGCAGTTCTTC. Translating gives CASSLRQDHNEQFF.

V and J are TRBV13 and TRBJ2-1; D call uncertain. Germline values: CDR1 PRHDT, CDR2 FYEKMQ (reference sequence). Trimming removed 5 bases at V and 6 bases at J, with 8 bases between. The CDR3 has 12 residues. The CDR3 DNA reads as TGTGCCAGCAGCGGATTGTCCAATGAGCAGTTCTTC. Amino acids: CASSGLSNEQFF.

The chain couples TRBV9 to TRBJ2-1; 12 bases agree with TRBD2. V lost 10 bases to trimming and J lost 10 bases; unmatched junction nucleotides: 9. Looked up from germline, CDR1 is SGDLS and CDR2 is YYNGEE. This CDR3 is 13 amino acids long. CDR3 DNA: TGTGCCGGCTCACGACTAGCGGGAGACGAGCAGTTCTTC. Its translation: CAGSRLAGDEQFF.

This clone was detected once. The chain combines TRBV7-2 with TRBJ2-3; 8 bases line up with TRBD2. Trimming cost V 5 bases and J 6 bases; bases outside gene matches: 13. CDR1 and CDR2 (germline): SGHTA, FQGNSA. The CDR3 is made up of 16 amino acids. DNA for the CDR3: TGTGCCAGCAGCCCCTGGGACGCGGGAGGTTTGGATACGCAGTATTTT. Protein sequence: CASSPWDAGGLDTQYF.

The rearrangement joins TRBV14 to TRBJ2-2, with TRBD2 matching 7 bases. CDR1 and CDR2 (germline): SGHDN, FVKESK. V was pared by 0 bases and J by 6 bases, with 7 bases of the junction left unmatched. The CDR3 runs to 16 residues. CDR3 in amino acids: CASSQDHAGVSGELFF. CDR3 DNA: TGTGCCAGCAGCCAAGATCACGCGGGAGTTTCCGGGGAGCTGTTTTTT.

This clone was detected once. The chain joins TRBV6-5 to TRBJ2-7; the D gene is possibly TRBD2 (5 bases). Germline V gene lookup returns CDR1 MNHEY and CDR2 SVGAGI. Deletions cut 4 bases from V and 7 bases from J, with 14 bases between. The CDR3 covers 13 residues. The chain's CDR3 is CASSSRGGNEQYF. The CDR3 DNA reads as TGTGCCAGCAGTTCACGGGGTGGGAATGAGCAGTACTTC.

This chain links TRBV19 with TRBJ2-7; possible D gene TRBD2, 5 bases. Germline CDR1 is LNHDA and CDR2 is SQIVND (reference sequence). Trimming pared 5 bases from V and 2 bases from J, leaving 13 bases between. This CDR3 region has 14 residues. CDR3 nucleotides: TGTGCCAGTAGTCTCGGACTTTCCGCCTACGAGCAGTACTTC. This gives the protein CASSLGLSAYEQYF.

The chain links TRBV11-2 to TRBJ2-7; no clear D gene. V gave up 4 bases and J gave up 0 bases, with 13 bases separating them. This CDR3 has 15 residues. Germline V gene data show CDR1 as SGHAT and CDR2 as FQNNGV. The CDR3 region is CASSSPPSGSYEQYF. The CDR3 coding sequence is TGTGCCAGCAGCTCCCCCCCCTCGGGCTCCTACGAGCAGTACTTC.

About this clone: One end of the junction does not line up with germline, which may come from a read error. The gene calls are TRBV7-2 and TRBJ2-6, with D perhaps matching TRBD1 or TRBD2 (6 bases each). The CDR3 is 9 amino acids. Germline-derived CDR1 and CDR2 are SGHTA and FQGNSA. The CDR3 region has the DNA TGTGCCAGCGGGGGGCAGGCCTACTTC. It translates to CASGGQAYF.